Given below is one TCR beta chain in context. The data belong to a study of shared clonotypes between healthy human individuals. The CDR3 consists of 16 residues. Trimming shortened V by 7 bases and J by 9 bases, and 25 bases separated the two germline ends. Germline V gene data show CDR1 as SGHVS and CDR2 as FQNEAQ. Profiling relied on immunoSEQ multiplex PCR, and the TCRdb table lists in-frame clones only, not all of them. The sample lists 400,000 to 550,000 clones; roughly 85% were seen once. Sequencing was done on a sample of PBMCs. The origin of this receptor is a woman aged 40 to 50 in good health. Some clones in this sample may be carry-over from other donors' samples. This rearrangement joins TRBV7-8 to TRBJ2-1; D gene ambiguous. The DNA for the CDR3 is TGTGCCAGCAACCGGTTGGTAGCCAATGTTGATCGTGAGCAGTTCTTC. Protein sequence: CASNRLVANVDREQFF.